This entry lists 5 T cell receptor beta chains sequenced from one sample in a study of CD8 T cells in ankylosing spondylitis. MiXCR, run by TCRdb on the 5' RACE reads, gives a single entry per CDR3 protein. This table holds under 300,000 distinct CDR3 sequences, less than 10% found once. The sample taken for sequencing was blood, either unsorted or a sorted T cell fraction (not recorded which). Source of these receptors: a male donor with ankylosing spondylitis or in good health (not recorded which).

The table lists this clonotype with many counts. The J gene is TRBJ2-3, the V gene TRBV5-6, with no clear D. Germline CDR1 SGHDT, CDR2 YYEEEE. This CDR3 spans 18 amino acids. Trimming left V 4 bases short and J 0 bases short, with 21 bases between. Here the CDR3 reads CASSPDPRESSSTDTQYF. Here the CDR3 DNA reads TGTGCCAGCAGCCCAGACCCTCGTGAATCTTCGAGCACAGATACGCAGTATTTT.

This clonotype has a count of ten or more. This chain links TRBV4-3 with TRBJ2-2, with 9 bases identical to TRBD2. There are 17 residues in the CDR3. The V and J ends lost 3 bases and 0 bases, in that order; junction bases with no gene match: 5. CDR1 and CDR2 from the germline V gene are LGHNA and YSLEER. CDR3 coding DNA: TGCGCCAGCAGCCACCAGGCGGGGGGGCCGAACACCGGGGAGCTGTTTTTT. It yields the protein CASSHQAGGPNTGELFF.

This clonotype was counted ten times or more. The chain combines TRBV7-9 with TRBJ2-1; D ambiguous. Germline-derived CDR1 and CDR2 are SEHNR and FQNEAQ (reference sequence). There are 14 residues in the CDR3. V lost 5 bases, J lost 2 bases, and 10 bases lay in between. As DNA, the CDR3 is TGTGCCAGCAGCGCGGCGTTCCCCTACAATGAGCAGTTCTTC. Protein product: CASSAAFPYNEQFF. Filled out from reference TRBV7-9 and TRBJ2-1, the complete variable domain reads DTGVSQNPRHKITKRGQNVTFRCDPISEHNRLYWYRQTLGQGPEFLTYFQNEAQLEKSRLLSDRFSAERPKGSFSTLEIQRTEQGDSAMYLCASSAAFPYNEQFFGPGTRLTVL.

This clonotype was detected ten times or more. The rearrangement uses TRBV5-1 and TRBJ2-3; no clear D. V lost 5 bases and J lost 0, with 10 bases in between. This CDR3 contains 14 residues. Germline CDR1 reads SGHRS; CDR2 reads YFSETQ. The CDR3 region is CASRVLLSTDTQYF. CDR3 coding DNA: TGCGCCAGCAGAGTCCTCCTTAGCACAGATACGCAGTATTTT.

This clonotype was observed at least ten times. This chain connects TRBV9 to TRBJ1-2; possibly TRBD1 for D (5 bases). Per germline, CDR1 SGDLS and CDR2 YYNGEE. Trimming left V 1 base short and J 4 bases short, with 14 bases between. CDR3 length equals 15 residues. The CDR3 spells CASSVTGTGTYGYTF. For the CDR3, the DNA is TGTGCCAGCAGCGTAACGGGAACAGGAACCTATGGCTACACCTTC.